This T cell receptor (beta chain) was obtained from a study of T cell changes during pregnancy in multiple sclerosis. Assay: immunoSEQ multiplex PCR; the TCRdb copy retains only in-frame clones and omits some. This sample has roughly 12,000 clones, with more than 75% found just once. In germline, CDR1 is MNHEY, CDR2 SMNVEV (reference sequence). This CDR3 comprises 15 residues. Between the trimmed V and J ends, which lost 7 bases and 3 bases, there was a span of 19 bases. The sequence derives from a female donor in good health, enrolled as a control in a pregnancy study. Specimen: CD8+ T cells from peripheral blood mononuclear cells, collected after pregnancy. V and J are TRBV27 and TRBJ2-7, with D possibly TRBD1 on 6 matching bases. The CDR3 reads CASKTGSGRFYEQYF. The DNA for the CDR3 is TGTGCCAGCAAAACAGGGTCGGGGCGATTCTACGAGCAGTACTTC.